This T cell receptor (beta chain) was found in a study of blood T cells in healthy people across ages. Study information: The capture of about one barcoded beta molecule per two T cells was achieved by template switching.

Roughly 10 milliliters was the volume of peripheral blood drawn from each donor. The CDR3 contains 15 residues. V shed 1 base, J shed 7 bases, and the junction held 8 bases outside the gene matches. Germline-derived CDR1 and CDR2 are SGDLS and YYNGEE. Next came a second PCR, run for about 6 to 12 cycles, which used a sample-barcoded 5' primer along with a J-beta primer mix. Every sample produced at least 2.5 million CDR3-containing paired-end reads. MiXCR, run by TCRdb on the 5' RACE reads, gives a single entry per CDR3 protein. The sample has under 1,100,000 distinct CDR3 sequences; 20% to 25% are singletons. The data also belong to a second study, concerning T cells of mothers and their children. According to that study: The study recruited three healthy Caucasian mothers and their six children as donors.

Source material: blood. The source is a girl aged 2 to 9 in good health. This chain uses TRBV9 with TRBJ2-7, with TRBD2 identical over 10 bases. CDR3 coding DNA: TGTGCCAGCAGCGTAAGTCCTAGCGGGAGTTGGGAGCAGTACTTC. This gives the protein CASSVSPSGSWEQYF. The full variable domain, in which reference TRBV9 and TRBJ2-7 provide the parts outside the CDR3, is DSGVTQTPKHLITATGQRVTLRCSPRSGDLSVYWYQQSLDQGLQFLIQYYNGEERAKGNILERFSAQQFPDLHSELNLSSLELGDSALYFCASSVSPSGSWEQYFGPGTRLTVT.